The rows below give T cell receptor beta chains drawn from one sample of a study of blood T cell repertoires in COVID-19. Assay: immunoSEQ multiplex PCR; the TCRdb copy retains only in-frame clones and omits some. The top ten clones hold roughly 32% of a sample with about 100,000 clones, 85% to 90% of them seen once. Sequenced input: peripheral blood. These receptors were taken from a woman over 75 with acute or convalescent COVID-19. The CDR3 runs from the conserved cysteine through the conserved F or W. A D gene is named only where the DNA matches it firmly. The listing skips clone size in some rows; elsewhere it reads once, few, many or a size class.

clone_size | d_call | j_call | v_call | cdr3_aa | cdr3_nt
few | NA | TRBJ1-2 | TRBV5-1 | CASSLELLNYGYTF | TGCGCCAGCAGCTTGGAGCTTCTTAACTATGGCTACACCTTC
NA | NA | TRBJ2-7 | TRBV18 | CASSPGNILTYEQYF | TGTGCCAGCTCACCCGGGAATATCCTTACCTACGAGCAGTACTTC
NA | NA | TRBJ2-3 | TRBV7-2 | CASSLVGGDTDTQYF | TGTGCCAGCAGCTTAGTAGGGGGGGACACAGATACGCAGTATTTT
NA | NA | TRBJ2-5 | TRBV5-4 | CASSFPGAQETQYF | TGTGCCAGCAGCTTCCCAGGGGCTCAAGAGACCCAGTACTTC
NA | NA | TRBJ2-2 | TRBV28 | CASSSGQNTGELFF | TGTGCCAGCAGTTCGGGACAAAACACCGGGGAGCTGTTTTTT
NA | NA | TRBJ1-5 | TRBV10-2 | CASSRDNLQPQHF | TGCGCCAGCAGTAGGGACAATCTTCAGCCCCAGCATTTT
once | TRBD1 | TRBJ1-1 | TRBV19 | CATQGQGARSTEAFF | TGTGCCACCCAGGGACAGGGGGCAAGGAGCACTGAAGCTTTCTTT
NA | TRBD2 | TRBJ2-2 | TRBV7-7 | CASSTGTRNTGELFF | TGTGCCAGCAGCACCGGGACTAGGAACACCGGGGAGCTGTTTTTT
NA | TRBD1 | TRBJ1-1 | TRBV5-4 | CASSLLDRAYTEAFF | TGTGCCAGCAGCTTGTTGGACAGGGCCTACACTGAAGCTTTCTTT
NA | NA | TRBJ1-2 | TRBV29-1 | CSVQDNYGYTF | TGCAGCGTCCAGGATAACTATGGCTACACCTTC
NA | TRBD2 | TRBJ2-5 | TRBV19 | CASRRTSEETQYF | TGTGCCAGTAGAAGGACTAGCGAAGAGACCCAGTACTTC
NA | TRBD2 | TRBJ2-1 | TRBV10-2 | CASWSAAGGPNEQFF | TGCGCCAGCTGGTCTGCTGCGGGGGGGCCTAATGAGCAGTTCTTC
NA | TRBD1 | TRBJ2-3 | TRBV11-2 | CASSPGGTSDTQYF | TGTGCCAGCAGCCCAGGGGGAACGTCAGATACGCAGTATTTT
few | TRBD1 | TRBJ1-2 | TRBV30 | CARNPGQGPYGYTF | TGTGCCCGGAATCCGGGACAGGGGCCCTATGGCTACACCTTC
NA | TRBD1 | TRBJ2-2 | TRBV6-2/TRBV6-3 | CASSFDSRQGRAGELFF | TGTGCCAGCAGTTTCGACAGTAGACAGGGCCGCGCCGGGGAGCTGTTTTTT
NA | TRBD1 | TRBJ2-2 | TRBV19 | CASKRTGVNTGELFF | TGTGCCAGTAAAAGGACAGGGGTGAACACCGGGGAGCTGTTTTTT
NA | TRBD2 | TRBJ2-5 | TRBV6-2/TRBV6-3 | CASSYPGLLRETQYF | TGTGCCAGCAGTTACCCGGGACTACTTCGGGAGACCCAGTACTTC
NA | NA | TRBJ1-3 | TRBV28 | CASSGAGFRSGNTIYF | TGTGCCAGCAGTGGAGCAGGGTTTCGCTCTGGAAACACCATATATTTT
NA | NA | TRBJ1-1 | TRBV5-1 | CASSLATRGTGLSEAFF | TGCGCCAGCAGCTTGGCGACTCGGGGGACTGGTTTGTCTGAAGCTTTCTTT
once | NA | TRBJ1-3 | TRBV5-4 | CASSLSLQGFNTIYF | TGTGCCAGCAGCTTATCCCTACAGGGATTCAACACCATATATTTT
NA | NA | TRBJ2-7 | TRBV12-3/TRBV12-4 | CASSLSRYEQYF | TGTGCCAGCAGTTTATCGAGATACGAGCAGTACTTC
NA | NA | TRBJ2-3 | TRBV7-8 | CASSLVPSDTQYF | TGTGCCAGCAGCTTAGTCCCTTCAGATACGCAGTATTTT
NA | TRBD1 | TRBJ2-5 | TRBV5-1 | CASSLGGQGARETQYF | TGCGCCAGCAGCTTGGGAGGACAGGGGGCGCGGGAGACCCAGTACTTC
NA | TRBD1 | TRBJ2-1 | TRBV5-1 | CASSRTGASSYNEQFF | TGCGCCAGCAGCCGGACAGGGGCAAGCTCCTACAATGAGCAGTTCTTC
NA | NA | TRBJ2-1 | TRBV6-1 | CASSEQQSSYNEQFF | TGTGCCAGCAGTGAACAACAGAGCTCCTACAATGAGCAGTTCTTC
NA | TRBD1 | TRBJ1-6 | TRBV7-9 | CASSPDDRGNSPLHF | TGTGCCAGCAGCCCTGACGACAGGGGGAATTCACCCCTCCACTTT
once | TRBD2 | TRBJ2-5 | TRBV7-2 | CASRRLAGFQETQYF | TGTGCCAGTAGGCGGCTAGCGGGGTTCCAAGAGACCCAGTACTTC
NA | NA | TRBJ1-1 | TRBV28 | CASSNTGWDTNTEAFF | TGTGCCAGCAGTAACACAGGGTGGGACACGAACACTGAAGCTTTCTTT
NA | TRBD1 | TRBJ1-5 | TRBV10-3 | CAISERQGGNQPQHF | TGTGCCATCAGTGAGCGACAGGGTGGCAATCAGCCCCAGCATTTT
NA | NA | TRBJ2-7 | TRBV19 | CASRAGPRSSYEQYF | TGTGCCAGTAGGGCGGGACCTCGGAGCTCCTACGAGCAGTACTTC
NA | NA | TRBJ1-1 | TRBV2 | CASRQDRNTEAFF | TGTGCCAGCAGACAGGACAGGAACACTGAAGCTTTCTTT
many | NA | TRBJ1-1 | TRBV5-1 | CASSSGRGQGTEAFF | TGCGCCAGCAGCTCCGGCAGGGGCCAAGGGACTGAAGCTTTCTTT
NA | TRBD1 | TRBJ1-4 | TRBV28 | CASSLLGTANEKLFF | TGTGCCAGCAGTTTATTGGGGACAGCTAATGAAAAACTGTTTTTT
NA | TRBD2 | TRBJ2-1 | TRBV7-2 | CASSLVRLAGNNEQFF | TGTGCCAGCAGCTTAGTTCGCCTAGCGGGGAACAATGAGCAGTTCTTC
NA | NA | TRBJ1-1 | TRBV2 | CASSERWGGEAFF | TGTGCCAGCAGTGAAAGGTGGGGCGGTGAAGCTTTCTTT
NA | NA | TRBJ1-1 | TRBV3-1/TRBV3-2 | CASSAQSRGPTEAFF | TGTGCCAGCAGCGCACAGAGCAGGGGACCCACTGAAGCTTTCTTT
NA | TRBD1 | TRBJ1-4 | TRBV30 | CAWSPGTGYNEKLFF | TGTGCCTGGAGTCCGGGGACAGGCTATAATGAAAAACTGTTTTTT
few | TRBD1 | TRBJ1-2 | TRBV4-2 | CASSEPGQNYGYTF | TGTGCCAGCAGCGAACCGGGACAGAACTATGGCTACACCTTC
NA | NA | TRBJ1-6 | TRBV6-2/TRBV6-3 | CTSTPRENNSPLHF | TGTACCAGCACCCCGAGGGAGAATAATTCACCCCTCCACTTT
NA | NA | TRBJ2-5 | TRBV27 | CASSPARGVKTQYF | TGTGCCAGCAGTCCTGCAAGGGGCGTGAAGACCCAGTACTTC
few | TRBD1 | TRBJ2-7 | TRBV14 | CASSQEAPGTGYYEQYF | TGTGCCAGCAGCCAAGAAGCCCCCGGGACAGGGTACTACGAGCAGTACTTC
NA | TRBD1 | TRBJ2-1 | TRBV28 | CASSLIGTGYEQFF | TGTGCCAGCAGTTTAATCGGGACAGGGTATGAGCAGTTCTTC
NA | NA | TRBJ2-3 | TRBV2 | CASSERVGTDTQYF | TGTGCCAGCAGTGAAAGAGTTGGCACAGATACGCAGTATTTT
NA | TRBD1 | TRBJ2-2 | TRBV5-8 | CASSFGGTGGSGELFF | TGTGCCAGCAGCTTTGGGGGGACAGGAGGATCCGGGGAGCTGTTTTTT
NA | NA | TRBJ1-6 | TRBV10-1 | CASSGQANSPLHF | TGCGCCAGCAGTGGACAGGCTAATTCACCCCTCCACTTT
once | TRBD2 | TRBJ2-5 | TRBV5-6 | CASSLIPGTSGPQETQYF | TGTGCCAGCAGTTTGATACCAGGGACTAGCGGGCCCCAAGAGACCCAGTACTTC
NA | TRBD1 | TRBJ1-3 | TRBV29-1 | CSVENTGATGNTIYF | TGCAGCGTTGAAAACACAGGGGCGACAGGAAACACCATATATTTT
NA | NA | TRBJ2-2 | TRBV21-1 | CASSKSKRGTGELFF | TGTGCCAGCAGCAAGTCAAAGCGGGGGACCGGGGAGCTGTTTTTT
NA | NA | TRBJ2-1 | TRBV3-1/TRBV3-2 | CASSQAEINNEQFF | TGTGCCAGCAGCCAAGCCGAGATTAACAATGAGCAGTTCTTC
NA | TRBD2 | TRBJ2-2 | TRBV5-1 | CASSVLAGSNTGELFF | TGCGCCAGCAGCGTCCTAGCGGGGTCGAACACCGGGGAGCTGTTTTTT
NA | NA | TRBJ2-3 | TRBV6-2/TRBV6-3 | CASRYGWRGATDTQYF | TGTGCCAGCAGGTACGGCTGGCGGGGCGCCACAGATACGCAGTATTTT
NA | NA | TRBJ1-1 | TRBV6-5 | CASSYSGAGLNTEAFF | TGTGCCAGCAGTTACTCTGGGGCAGGGTTGAACACTGAAGCTTTCTTT
NA | TRBD1 | TRBJ2-7 | TRBV19 | CASSGRDRVDEQYF | TGTGCCAGTAGTGGAAGGGACAGGGTTGACGAGCAGTACTTC
NA | TRBD2 | TRBJ2-2 | TRBV4-2 | CASSQDRLAGGPRELFF | TGTGCCAGCAGCCAAGATAGACTAGCGGGGGGGCCGCGGGAGCTGTTTTTT
few | TRBD1 | TRBJ1-2 | TRBV18 | CASSPPTGSGYTF | TGTGCCAGCTCACCGCCGACAGGGAGTGGCTACACCTTC
NA | NA | TRBJ1-4 | TRBV9 | CASSLGGGLDEKLFF | TGTGCCAGCAGCCTGGGCGGGGGTTTAGATGAAAAACTGTTTTTT
NA | TRBD1 | TRBJ1-1 | TRBV20-1 | CSASRTGKNTEAFF | TGCAGTGCTAGTAGGACAGGGAAAAACACTGAAGCTTTCTTT
NA | TRBD1 | TRBJ2-5 | TRBV18 | CASSPLGQGQETQYF | TGTGCCAGCTCACCACTGGGACAGGGCCAAGAGACCCAGTACTTC
NA | TRBD2 | TRBJ2-7 | TRBV5-1 | CASRSGGADYEQYF | TGCGCCAGCAGGTCGGGAGGGGCCGACTACGAGCAGTACTTC